This T cell receptor beta chain originates from a study of spatial heterogeneity in lung cancer. Study information: Sequence detection consistently recorded a greater number of beta-chain than alpha-chain sequences. Mean representation of each unique TCR and UMI combination in the raw reads exceeded 8.5 occurrences.

With 2 bases removed from V and 6 bases from J, the gap between germline ends came to 14 bases. CDR3 length: 14 residues. Germline CDR1 SGHTA, CDR2 FQGNSA. This clonotype came up many times. TCRdb processed the 5' RACE reads anew with MiXCR; each CDR3 protein has one entry. The sample lists 4,500 to 6,000 distinct CDR3 sequences; 13% were seen once. Time point denoted: sample taken at primary tumor resection. The donor population consisted of approximately 70 patients with untreated, early-stage non-small cell lung cancer. Whole RNA was taken from tumor, nontumor lung or frozen PBMC; it was then sequenced unsorted.

The source material was normal lung tissue next to the tumor, sampled at surgery. This sequence originates from a female donor with early-stage non-small cell lung cancer. The chain has TRBV7-2 and TRBJ2-7, with D tentatively TRBD1 or TRBD2 (6 bases each). DNA of the CDR3: TGTGCCAGCAGCTTATTGGGGGGCGCGGGCGAGCAGTACGTC. Translated, it gives CASSLLGGAGEQYV.